The T cell receptor (beta chain) described here comes from a study of CD8+ T cells in alopecia areata. The study's findings and limits: Any link of baseline CD8+ expansion to response, resting on one nonresponder, remains uncertain.

Treatment denoted: oral pan-JAK inhibitor, 5-10 mg twice daily. CDR1 is SGHNT and CDR2 is YENEEA in the germline V gene. The CDR3 has 14 residues. Trimming removed 6 bases at V and 9 bases at J, with 18 bases between. RNA was isolated and reverse transcribed to cDNA, the sequencing template. Repertoires were generated with immunoSEQ multiplex PCR, while TCRdb's copy carries only in-frame clones and drops some. This table holds around 86,000 clones, around 71% found once. Worth noting for this clone: The antigen is undetermined.

The TCR sequence derives from a human donor with alopecia areata. The rearrangement links TRBV11-3 to TRBJ2-1; TRBD2 is a possible D gene (6 bases). The sequencing here drew on CD8+ T cells sorted from blood, taken between weeks 43 and 45, from a patient treated with tofacitinib. The CDR3 DNA sequence: TGTGCCAGCAGTGAGGGGTCGGGGGATGCTGAGCAGTTCTTC. Translating gives CASSEGSGDAEQFF. Full variable domain (rest looked up from reference TRBV11-3 and TRBJ2-1): EAGVVQSPRYKIIEKKQPVAFWCNPISGHNTLYWYLQNLGQGPELLIRYENEEAVDDSQLPKDRFSAERLKGVDSTLKIQPAELGDSAVYLCASSEGSGDAEQFFGPGTRLTVL.